This is a list of T cell receptor beta chains from one sample in a study of T cell responses to AZD1222 COVID-19 vaccine. TCRdb keeps only in-frame clones here, not all; method: immunoSEQ multiplex PCR. The data contain 130,000 to 150,000 clones, approximately 90% of them singletons. This sample comprised peripheral blood, obtained on day 0 of AZD1222 vaccination. The receptors derive from an adult in good health. Both conserved end residues are part of each CDR3. A D gene is named only where the DNA matches it firmly. Clone size, where shown, is once, few, many, or a class for clones that have expanded.

d_call clone_size j_call v_call cdr3_aa cdr3_nt
NA NA TRBJ2-3 TRBV7-9 CASSLLLGGYTDTQYF TGTGCCAGCAGCTTGCTGTTGGGCGGTTACACAGATACGCAGTATTTT
NA once TRBJ1-5 TRBV2 CASSGGGERQPQHF TGTGCCAGCAGTGGGGGCGGAGAAAGGCAGCCCCAGCATTTT
NA NA TRBJ1-1 TRBV30 CAWSGAQGKNTEAFF TGTGCCTGGAGTGGGGCTCAGGGCAAGAACACTGAAGCTTTCTTT
TRBD2 NA TRBJ2-7 TRBV7-3 CASSWAGLAGGPYEQYF TGTGCCAGCAGCTGGGCTGGCCTAGCGGGGGGCCCCTACGAGCAGTACTTC
NA NA TRBJ1-3 TRBV24-1 CATSDYGEGTGNTIYF TGTGCCACCAGTGATTATGGTGAGGGGACAGGAAACACCATATATTTT
TRBD1 NA TRBJ2-5 TRBV10-3 CAISESETGDLQTQYF TGTGCCATCAGTGAGTCGGAAACAGGGGACCTTCAGACCCAGTACTTC
NA NA TRBJ2-5 TRBV7-2 CASSLSGSRETQYF TGTGCCAGCAGCTTAAGCGGTTCCAGAGAGACCCAGTACTTC
TRBD2 NA TRBJ2-5 TRBV7-9 CASRSSGGDVEYF TGTGCCAGCAGATCTAGCGGGGGAGACGTGGAGTACTTC
NA NA TRBJ1-4 TRBV27 CASSNPGTTNEKLFF TGTGCCAGCAGTAACCCCGGGACAACTAATGAAAAACTGTTTTTT
NA NA TRBJ1-6 TRBV9 CASSVHSVGSPLHF TGTGCCAGCAGCGTACACTCAGTTGGCTCACCCCTCCACTTT
TRBD2 NA TRBJ2-1 TRBV4-2 CASSQPTGGSGVYNEQFF TGTGCCAGCAGCCAACCTACCGGGGGTAGCGGGGTCTACAATGAGCAGTTCTTC
NA NA TRBJ1-6 TRBV7-8 CASSLVGINSPLHF TGTGCCAGCAGCTTGGTCGGCATAAATTCACCCCTCCACTTT
NA NA TRBJ1-1 TRBV11-1 CASSLNRRGVTAFF TGTGCCAGCAGCTTAAATCGGCGGGGGGTGACAGCTTTCTTT
NA NA TRBJ1-6 TRBV7-2 CASSLGARTAGNSPLHF TGTGCCAGCAGCTTGGGGGCGAGGACAGCGGGTAATTCACCCCTCCACTTT
TRBD1 NA TRBJ1-2 TRBV18 CASSPRTGKEVSYGYTF TGTGCCAGCTCACCACGGACAGGGAAGGAGGTGAGCTATGGCTACACCTTC
TRBD1 NA TRBJ2-6 TRBV5-1 CASSQQGIAGANVLTF TGCGCCAGCAGCCAACAGGGGATAGCCGGGGCCAACGTCCTGACTTTC
NA NA TRBJ2-2 TRBV28 CASSPGGGPAGELFF TGTGCCAGCAGTCCGGGAGGGGGCCCCGCCGGGGAGCTGTTTTTT
NA NA TRBJ2-3 TRBV5-1 CASSSGMPTDTQYF TGCGCCAGCAGCTCCGGGATGCCCACAGATACGCAGTATTTT
NA NA TRBJ2-7 TRBV7-8 CASSLVEGYEQYF TGTGCCAGCAGCTTAGTGGAAGGCTACGAGCAGTACTTC
NA NA TRBJ2-7 TRBV28 CASSLGPTYEQYF TGTGCCAGCAGTTTGGGCCCAACCTACGAGCAGTACTTC
TRBD2 once TRBJ2-7 TRBV6-4 CASSDGGLAGAYYEQYF TGTGCCAGCAGTGACGGGGGACTAGCGGGGGCCTACTACGAGCAGTACTTC
TRBD1 NA TRBJ2-5 TRBV7-2 CASRIGGQVPQETQYF TGTGCCAGCAGAATAGGGGGACAGGTCCCTCAAGAGACCCAGTACTTC
NA NA TRBJ1-6 TRBV2 CASSEQANSPLHF TGTGCCAGCAGTGAACAGGCAAATTCACCCCTCCACTTT
TRBD2 NA TRBJ2-7 TRBV3-1/TRBV3-2 CASSLGLAGIAYEQYF TGTGCCAGCAGCTTGGGACTAGCGGGGATCGCCTACGAGCAGTACTTC
NA NA TRBJ2-7 TRBV10-3 CAIKGVPYEQYF TGTGCCATCAAGGGGGTACCCTACGAGCAGTACTTC
NA NA TRBJ1-6 TRBV5-6 CASSLMAGFAEGGNSPLHF TGTGCCAGCAGCTTGATGGCCGGTTTCGCCGAGGGGGGGAATTCACCCCTCCACTTT
TRBD1 NA TRBJ1-1 TRBV5-1 CASSQDRGGTEAFF TGCGCCAGCAGCCAAGACAGGGGAGGGACTGAAGCTTTCTTT
NA NA TRBJ1-2 TRBV5-5 CASSAGQSLSYGYTF TGTGCCAGCAGCGCTGGACAGTCTTTAAGCTATGGCTACACCTTC
NA NA TRBJ1-2 TRBV9 CASSVEDLTPGYTF TGTGCCAGCAGCGTAGAGGACCTTACTCCTGGCTACACCTTC
TRBD2 NA TRBJ2-3 TRBV7-9 CASSFSGGRDTQYF TGTGCCAGCAGCTTCAGCGGGGGGAGGGATACGCAGTATTTT
TRBD1 NA TRBJ1-5 TRBV19 CASSRPDRAYSNQPQHF TGTGCCAGTAGTAGACCTGACAGGGCGTATAGCAATCAGCCCCAGCATTTT
TRBD2 NA TRBJ2-1 TRBV4-1 CASSQQAKRGDWYEQFF TGCGCCAGCAGCCAACAAGCCAAGCGGGGGGACTGGTATGAGCAGTTCTTC
NA NA TRBJ1-1 TRBV6-6 CASSYSGAQAEAFF TGTGCCAGCAGTTACTCGGGGGCGCAGGCTGAAGCTTTCTTT
NA NA TRBJ1-1 TRBV12-3/TRBV12-4 CASSPISGAEAFF TGTGCCAGCAGTCCGATATCAGGGGCTGAAGCTTTCTTT
NA once TRBJ2-2 TRBV5-5 CASSFQIPGQIGPNTGELFF TGTGCCAGCAGTTTCCAAATTCCGGGACAAATAGGCCCGAACACCGGGGAGCTGTTTTTT
NA few TRBJ1-5 TRBV12-3/TRBV12-4 CASSRQVNQPQHF TGTGCCAGCAGCAGACAGGTGAATCAGCCCCAGCATTTT
TRBD1 NA TRBJ1-2 TRBV7-2 CASSLVGQLIYGYTF TGTGCCAGCAGCTTAGTGGGACAGCTAATATATGGCTACACCTTC
NA NA TRBJ1-1 TRBV28 CASSRAGMNTEAFF TGTGCCAGCAGTAGGGCCGGGATGAACACTGAAGCTTTCTTT
NA NA TRBJ2-1 TRBV7-3 CASSLSLYGGQQFF TGTGCCAGCAGCTTATCACTTTATGGGGGGCAGCAGTTCTTC
TRBD1 NA TRBJ2-1 TRBV7-9 CASSLGTGFNEQFF TGTGCCAGCAGCTTAGGGACAGGGTTCAATGAGCAGTTCTTC
NA once TRBJ1-6 TRBV7-2 CASSLDTNQYNSPLHF TGTGCCAGCAGCTTAGACACGAATCAATATAATTCACCCCTCCACTTT
TRBD1 NA TRBJ1-5 TRBV19 CASSITPQGVQPQHF TGTGCCAGTAGTATAACCCCTCAGGGGGTTCAGCCCCAGCATTTT
NA NA TRBJ2-5 TRBV11-2 CASSSGVQETQYF TGTGCCAGCTCCTCGGGCGTACAAGAGACCCAGTACTTC
NA NA TRBJ2-3 TRBV27 CASSLWARPSTDTQYF TGTGCCAGCAGTTTATGGGCTCGACCTAGCACAGATACGCAGTATTTT
TRBD1 NA TRBJ1-1 TRBV18 CASSPPLGQAPEAFF TGTGCCAGCTCACCACCCCTCGGACAGGCCCCTGAAGCTTTCTTT
TRBD1 once TRBJ2-7 TRBV15 CATTGTGTTRQYF TGTGCCACTACCGGGACAGGGACGACTCGGCAGTACTTC
NA NA TRBJ1-2 TRBV21-1 CASSKEKLGGVRSSRYTF TGTGCCAGCAGCAAAGAAAAGTTGGGAGGGGTCCGGTCTTCTCGCTACACCTTC